This T cell receptor beta chain was found in a study of tumor-infiltrating lymphocytes in glioblastoma multiforme. Note on this clonotype: Its target is unknown.

General study points: Clone frequencies may be distorted by unequal TCR transcripts per cell.

V dropped 7 bases and J dropped 2; count of bases not matched to a gene: 5. The CDR3 is 16 residues long. Germline V lookup: CDR1 SGHAT, CDR2 FQNNGV. Multiple V-beta primers and a C-beta primer amplified TCRB from RNA. Input was 0.45 to 0.5 ug total RNA, reverse-transcribed with a C-beta primer. MiXCR, applied by TCRdb to the multiplex PCR reads, yields one record per CDR3 protein. The table includes approximately 14,000 distinct CDR3 sequences, over 55% detected once. Sequencing was performed on brain tumor tissue. J is TRBJ2-5 and V is TRBV11-2, with 15 bases that match TRBD2. This receptor was taken from a male donor with glioblastoma. The DNA of the CDR3 is TGTGCCAGCAACTATGGACTAGCGGGAGGGCAAGAGACCCAGTACTTC. It is translated as CASNYGLAGGQETQYF.